A selection of T cell receptor beta chains follows, all from one sample in a study of blood T cell repertoires in COVID-19. Sequencing was performed with immunoSEQ multiplex PCR; in TCRdb, only in-frame clones are kept and a portion is missing. The repertoire has a few hundred thousand clones, roughly 89% of them found once; the top ten carry 11%. Sequencing was done on a sample of peripheral blood. The receptors shown here come from a woman in her 30s with COVID-19, enrolled during active disease. Each CDR3 is given with its conserved first and last residue. D genes are given only for firm matches. Size tells how often a clone was seen (once, few, many) or the class of an expanded clone, and some rows leave it out.

clone_size d_call j_call v_call cdr3_nt cdr3_aa
. TRBD1 TRBJ2-1 TRBV5-1 TGCGCCAGCAGCTCCGGGACAGGGGGGAATGAGCAGTTCTTC CASSSGTGGNEQFF
. . TRBJ1-1 TRBV4-1 TGCGCCAGCAGCCAGGGGGACTCAGGATTTAACACTGAAGCTTTCTTT CASSQGDSGFNTEAFF
. TRBD2 TRBJ2-1 TRBV4-1 TGCGCCAGCAGCCAACTATCGACTAGCGGAACCTACAATGAGCAGTTCTTC CASSQLSTSGTYNEQFF
. . TRBJ2-1 TRBV5-1 TGCGCCAGCACGACCGGACAGATCTACAATGAGCAGTTCTTC CASTTGQIYNEQFF
. . TRBJ2-1 TRBV29-1 TGCAGCGTTGAAGGGGTTGGTGGGAGCTCCTACAATGAGCAGTTCTTC CSVEGVGGSSYNEQFF
. . TRBJ1-5 TRBV5-1 TGCGCCAGCAGCTACGGCCTGAGGCAGCCCCAGCATTTT CASSYGLRQPQHF
. . TRBJ2-5 TRBV5-1 TGCGCCAGCAGCTTCGCGGGGCGCCAAGAGACCCAGTACTTC CASSFAGRQETQYF
. . TRBJ1-2 TRBV10-3 TGTGCCATCTGGGGGGGGCGCGATGGCTACACCTTC CAIWGGRDGYTF
. . TRBJ1-2 TRBV29-1 TGCAGCGTCAGGGGCGTAAACTATGGCTACACCTTC CSVRGVNYGYTF
. . TRBJ2-3 TRBV13 TGTGCCAGCAGCTCGGGGGTTAGCACAGATACGCAGTATTTT CASSSGVSTDTQYF
. . TRBJ1-2 TRBV2 TGTGCAGGGGGTCACTATGGCTACACCTTC CAGGHYGYTF
. TRBD1 TRBJ1-1 TRBV27 TGTGCCAGCAGACCGGGGGGGACAGCGGCTCTCGAAGCTTTCTTT CASRPGGTAALEAFF
. TRBD1 TRBJ2-2 TRBV2 TGTGCCAGCGCGCGGGACAGGTACACCGGGGAGCTGTTTTTT CASARDRYTGELFF
. . TRBJ2-7 TRBV19 TGTGCCAGTAGTATTCAAGTCTCTAACGAGCAGTACTTC CASSIQVSNEQYF
. . TRBJ2-5 TRBV6-5 TGTGCCAGCAGTTACCATTCCATCGAGACCCAGTACTTC CASSYHSIETQYF
few . TRBJ1-6 TRBV3-1/TRBV3-2 TGTGCCAGCAGCCATTTGCGCTCCTATAATTCACCCCTCCACTTT CASSHLRSYNSPLHF
. . TRBJ1-1 TRBV7-9 TGTGCCAGCACCCAATGGGCGGGGAACACTGAAGCTTTCTTT CASTQWAGNTEAFF
. TRBD1 TRBJ1-2 TRBV12-3/TRBV12-4 TGTGCCAGCAGGGGACAGGGAAGCTATGGCTACACCTTC CASRGQGSYGYTF
once . TRBJ2-1 TRBV6-1 TGTGCCAGCAGTGAAGCGATCGCAGGGTCGGCCTACAATGAGCAGTTCTTC CASSEAIAGSAYNEQFF
. TRBD1 TRBJ1-2 TRBV27 TGTGCCAGCAGTTCTGCAGGGACAGGGAATTATGGCTACACCTTC CASSSAGTGNYGYTF
. . TRBJ1-1 TRBV27 TGTGCCAGCAGTTTATACGGGAACACTGAAGCTTTCTTT CASSLYGNTEAFF
. TRBD2 TRBJ2-5 TRBV19 TGTGCCAGTAGCCCGGGGGGGCCGGGAGTTGTGGCGTACTTC CASSPGGPGVVAYF